This entry lists 28 T cell receptor beta chains sequenced from one sample in a study of early T cells in non-severe SARS-CoV-2 infection. Via MiXCR, TCRdb re-called the 5' RACE reads, giving one row per CDR3 protein. The sample consists of approximately 81,000 distinct CDR3 sequences, about 13% of them appearing once. The material sequenced was whole blood. The receptors here all came from an adult who was a healthcare worker with PCR-confirmed SARS-CoV-2 infection or an uninfected control (not recorded which).

This chain links TRBV5-1 with TRBJ2-7; D is uncertain. CDR1 is SGHRS and CDR2 is YFSETQ in the germline V gene. Between the trimmed V and J ends, which lost 0 bases and 1 base, there was a span of 8 bases. This CDR3 contains 14 residues. CDR3 in DNA: TGCGCCAGCAGCTTGGAAAGGAATTCCTACGAGCAGTACTTC. This sequence encodes CASSLERNSYEQYF. Full variable domain (outside the CDR3, taken from reference TRBV5-1 and TRBJ2-7): KAGVTQTPRYLIKTRGQQVTLSCSPISGHRSVSWYQQTPGQGLQFLFEYFSETQRNKGNFPGRFSGRQFSNSRSEMNVSTLELGDSALYLCASSLERNSYEQYFGPGTRLTVT.

This clonotype was detected ten times or more. The chain combines TRBV28 with TRBJ1-5; D is unclear. The V gene lost 7 bases and the J gene lost 2 bases, with 12 bases spanning the gap. CDR3 length: 14 amino acids. Germline CDR1 reads MDHEN; CDR2 reads SYDVKM. The CDR3 DNA reads TGTGCCAGCAAGGATCACGGTCGCAATCAGCCCCAGCATTTT. Protein sequence: CASKDHGRNQPQHF.

This clonotype was seen more than once but under ten times. The V call is TRBV6-5, the J call TRBJ2-7, with 7 bases identical to TRBD1. The CDR3 sequence is 14 residues long. CDR1 and CDR2 (germline): MNHEY, SVGAGI. The junction had 6 bases not matched to a gene; V was cut back by 6 bases and J by 1 base. In DNA, the CDR3 is TGTGCCAGCAGCCCCAACAGGGGATCCTACGAGCAGTACTTC. It translates to CASSPNRGSYEQYF.

This clonotype turned up a few times. The chain joins TRBV2 to TRBJ2-1; no clear D gene. CDR1 SNHLY and CDR2 FYNNEI come from the germline V gene. The CDR3 is 11 amino acids. V lost 4 bases to trimming and J lost 8 bases, with 6 bases between them. The CDR3 DNA is TGTGCCAGCAGTGGAGGCCATGAGCAGTTCTTC. The encoded protein is CASSGGHEQFF.

This clonotype was counted many times. The V gene is TRBV5-1, the J gene TRBJ2-7, with 7 nucleotides matching TRBD1. The V gene end was trimmed by 7 bases and the J gene end by 0 bases; junction bases not matched to a gene: 10. This CDR3 has 15 amino acids. Germline V lookup: CDR1 SGHRS, CDR2 YFSETQ. In nucleotides, the CDR3 is TGCGCCAGCTCAAATACCCGGGACAGCTCCTACGAGCAGTACTTC. Its protein product is CASSNTRDSSYEQYF.

The chain links TRBV7-9 to TRBJ2-7; D not resolved. Trimming removed 5 bases at V and 3 bases at J, with 14 bases between. The CDR3 is made up of 14 amino acids. Germline lookup yields CDR1 SEHNR and CDR2 FQNEAQ (reference sequence). This CDR3 reads CASSQDPPDYEQYF. The CDR3 nucleotides are TGTGCCAGCAGCCAGGACCCGCCGGACTACGAGCAGTACTTC.

This clonotype was picked up a small number of times. V usage is TRBV20-1 and J usage is TRBJ1-1; TRBD1 aligns across 9 bases. V was pared by 5 bases and J by 2 bases, with 6 bases of the junction left unmatched. The germline gives CDR1 DFQATT, CDR2 SNEGSKA (reference sequence). The CDR3 spans 14 residues. CDR3 loop: CSAAQGARNTEAFF. The CDR3 DNA reads as TGCAGTGCTGCACAGGGGGCGAGAAACACTGAAGCTTTCTTT.

CDR3 bases: TGTGCCAGCAGCTCAGGGGGAGAAACTATAGCCATTCAGTTCTTC. Its translation: CASSSGGETIAIQFF. V is TRBV7-9 and J is TRBJ2-1; 7 positions agree with TRBD1. After removal of 4 bases from V and 13 bases from J, the junction contained 16 bases not matched to a gene. Per the germline V gene, CDR1 is SEHNR and CDR2 is FQNEAQ (reference sequence). CDR3 size: 15 residues.

J is TRBJ1-5 and V is TRBV20-1, with 9 bases fitting TRBD1. Trimming at V came to 5 bases and at J to 2 bases, leaving 7 bases not matched to a gene. Germline V lookup: CDR1 DFQATT, CDR2 SNEGSKA (reference sequence). The CDR3 sequence is 15 residues long. The CDR3 region is CSASTGGRGNQPQHF. CDR3 coding DNA: TGCAGTGCTTCTACAGGGGGCCGCGGCAATCAGCCCCAGCATTTT.

This clonotype was detected many times. The rearrangement joins TRBV5-6 to TRBJ2-5; 9 bases align to TRBD1. The germline CDR1 and CDR2 sequences are SGHDT and YYEEEE. With 3 bases clipped from V and 4 bases from J, the junction kept 7 bases outside the gene matches. This CDR3 contains 15 residues. The CDR3 DNA sequence: TGTGCCAGCAGCTCGTACAGGGGGCAGGCAGAGACCCAGTACTTC. Protein: CASSSYRGQAETQYF.

V is TRBV5-6 and J is TRBJ1-4, with 9 bases matching TRBD1. From germline, CDR1 is SGHDT and CDR2 YYEEEE. V shed 4 bases and J 4 bases; nucleotides not matched to a gene: 8. This CDR3 is built from 16 residues. The CDR3 region has the DNA TGTGCCAGCAGCGTGGACAGGGGAGTAGTTAATGAAAAACTGTTTTTT. Its translation is CASSVDRGVVNEKLFF.

The chain carries TRBV3-1 and TRBJ2-5, with D tentatively TRBD1 or TRBD2 (6 bases each). V lost 3 bases and J 2 bases, leaving 10 bases between the germline ends. CDR3 length equals 14 residues. Per the germline V gene, CDR1 is LGHDT and CDR2 is YNNKEL (reference sequence). DNA for the CDR3: TGTGCCAGCAGCCAGAAAGGGGGGCAAGAGACCCAGTACTTC. This translates into CASSQKGGQETQYF.

The gene calls are TRBV28 and TRBJ2-7; 7 bases line up with TRBD1. Trimming at V came to 8 bases and at J to 2 bases, leaving 9 bases not matched to a gene. Per germline, CDR1 MDHEN and CDR2 SYDVKM. This CDR3 has 14 amino acids. The CDR3 bases are TGTGCCAGCGAACGACGGGACAGAGCCTACGAGCAGTACTTC. Translated: CASERRDRAYEQYF.

This clonotype was observed a few times. The V call is TRBV4-2, the J call TRBJ2-7; 10 positions match TRBD2. The V and J ends lost 1 base and 0 bases, in that order; junction bases with no gene match: 9. The CDR3 has 18 amino acids. From germline, CDR1 is LGHNA and CDR2 YNFKEQ. CDR3 sequence (DNA): TGTGCCAGCAGCCAAGGGGGGGTCGGGACTAGCGACTCCTACGAGCAGTACTTC. Translation gives CASSQGGVGTSDSYEQYF.

This clonotype has a count of ten or more. This rearrangement joins TRBV7-8 to TRBJ1-1; 12 positions match TRBD1. This CDR3 is 14 amino acids long. V lost 4 bases, J lost 6 bases, and 3 bases stayed unmatched. Germline assignment: CDR1 SGHVS and CDR2 FQNEAQ. The DNA of the CDR3 is TGTGCCAGCAGCTCGGGACAGGGGGCCGCTGAAGCTTTCTTT. Protein: CASSSGQGAAEAFF.

The sample holds many counts of this clonotype. This chain joins TRBV20-1 and TRBJ1-5; TRBD1 is a possible D gene (6 bases). Trimming cost V 5 bases and J 11 bases, with 16 bases left between them. The germline V gene encodes CDR1 DFQATT and CDR2 SNEGSKA (reference sequence). The CDR3 spans 12 residues. The CDR3 DNA is TGCAGTGCTCCTGGACAGCTCCAAACCCAGCATTTT. It encodes CSAPGQLQTQHF.

This clonotype was detected a few times. The V call is TRBV6-5, the J call TRBJ1-1; weak D call: TRBD1 (6 bases). The V gene's germline CDR1 is MNHEY and CDR2 SVGAGI. This CDR3 has 15 amino acids. The germline V and J ends were trimmed by 6 bases and 0 bases, with 14 bases remaining between them. The CDR3 sequence is CASRHGQPMNTEAFF. In DNA form, the CDR3 reads TGTGCCAGCAGACACGGACAGCCCATGAACACTGAAGCTTTCTTT.

This clonotype has a handful of counts. This rearrangement joins TRBV11-2 to TRBJ2-3; possible D gene TRBD2, 5 bases. The germline CDR1 and CDR2 sequences are SGHAT and FQNNGV. With 2 bases removed from V and 0 bases from J, the gap between germline ends came to 12 bases. The CDR3 length is 16 residues. Here the CDR3 reads CASSLRFRTSTDTQYF. Here the CDR3 DNA reads TGTGCCAGCAGCTTACGATTTCGGACTAGCACAGATACGCAGTATTTT.

As concerns this clonotype: One end of the junction fails to match germline, which may point to a read error. This sequence joins TRBV2 and TRBJ2-5; D unresolved. The CDR3 covers 10 residues. The germline V gene encodes CDR1 SNHLY and CDR2 FYNNEI. The CDR3 region is CVSTEETQYF. CDR3 coding DNA: TGTGTCAGCACAGAAGAGACCCAGTACTTC.

At least ten counts were recorded for this clonotype. V is TRBV10-3 and J is TRBJ2-2, with TRBD2 matching 12 bases. J lost 2 bases, V lost 8 bases, and 9 bases had no gene match. The CDR3 runs to 17 residues. Germline CDR1 is ENHRY and CDR2 is SYGVKD. The CDR3 region has the DNA TGTGCCATCGAGAGGGCTAGCGGGAGGGCCAACACCGGGGAGCTGTTTTTT. This codes for CAIERASGRANTGELFF.

This clonotype was observed many times. J is TRBJ1-2 and V is TRBV6-5, with TRBD1 matching 12 bases. The V gene's germline CDR1 is MNHEY and CDR2 SVGAGI. V lost 4 bases to trimming and J lost 2 bases; unmatched junction nucleotides: 2. This CDR3 spans 15 amino acids. CDR3 loop: CASSWDRGPNYGYTF. The DNA of the CDR3 is TGTGCCAGCAGTTGGGACAGGGGGCCGAACTATGGCTACACCTTC.

The V gene is TRBV7-9, the J gene TRBJ2-1; 9 nucleotides align to TRBD2. From germline, CDR1 is SEHNR and CDR2 FQNEAQ (reference sequence). V dropped 5 bases and J dropped 1; count of bases not matched to a gene: 12. The CDR3 extends over 18 amino acids. CDR3 nucleotide sequence: TGTGCCAGCAGCAGTCTTTCGCGAGCGGGAGGTTCCTACAATGAGCAGTTCTTC. Translation: CASSSLSRAGGSYNEQFF. Full variable domain (remainder filled in from reference TRBV7-9 and TRBJ2-1): DTGVSQNPRHKITKRGQNVTFRCDPISEHNRLYWYRQTLGQGPEFLTYFQNEAQLEKSRLLSDRFSAERPKGSFSTLEIQRTEQGDSAMYLCASSSLSRAGGSYNEQFFGPGTRLTVL.

This clonotype was counted ten times or more. The V call is TRBV20-1, the J call TRBJ2-7, with TRBD2 identical over 9 bases. V trimming: 4 bases; J trimming: 0 bases; junction bases outside the gene matches: 4. The germline CDR1 and CDR2 sequences are DFQATT and SNEGSKA (reference sequence). This CDR3 region has 14 residues. CDR3 sequence reads: CSANSGSPSYEQYF. As DNA, the CDR3 is TGCAGTGCTAATAGCGGGAGTCCCTCCTACGAGCAGTACTTC.

The chain uses TRBV30 and TRBJ1-5; TRBD1 agrees at 11 bases. CDR3 length: 14 amino acids. The germline V gene encodes CDR1 GTSNPN and CDR2 SVGIG (reference sequence). With V trimmed by 1 base and J by 6 bases, 2 bases remained unmatched. The CDR3 loop is CAWSGTGGLQPQHF. The CDR3 bases are TGTGCCTGGAGTGGGACAGGGGGCCTTCAGCCCCAGCATTTT.

This clonotype was seen ten or more times. The rearrangement joins TRBV12-3 or TRBV12-4 to TRBJ1-3; no firm D call. The V end lost 8 bases, the J end lost 5 bases, and 16 bases lay between the germline ends. This CDR3 region has 14 residues. This CDR3 is CASLHLPRRNTIYF. The CDR3 DNA reads as TGTGCCAGCCTCCATCTCCCGAGGAGAAACACCATATATTTT.

In its sample, this clonotype was seen a few times. The rearrangement uses TRBV29-1 and TRBJ1-2; D is possibly TRBD1 (5 bases). This CDR3 is built from 14 residues. Germline V gene sequence: CDR1 SQVTM, CDR2 ANQGSEA. V shed 1 base and J shed 0 bases, with 9 bases lying between them. Written as DNA, the CDR3 is TGCAGCGTTGAAGGGGACGGCACTAACTATGGCTACACCTTC. It yields the protein CSVEGDGTNYGYTF.

The gene calls are TRBV6-4 and TRBJ2-6, with D unclear. V was trimmed by 5 bases and J by 1 base, leaving 6 bases between them. The CDR3 is 14 amino acids. Germline assignment: CDR1 MRHNA and CDR2 SNTAGT. CDR3 loop: CASSPLSGANVLTF. DNA for the CDR3: TGTGCCAGCAGTCCCCTGTCTGGGGCCAACGTCCTGACTTTC.

This clonotype was seen ten or more times. This chain connects TRBV12-2 to TRBJ1-3. TRBV12-2 is designated a pseudogene. The CDR3 covers 20 residues. The chain's CDR3 is CASRLARRRRSLRLGNTIYF. The CDR3 bases are TGTGCAAGTCGCTTAGCGCGTCGCCGGAGAAGTCTTCGTCTTGGAAACACCATATATTTT.